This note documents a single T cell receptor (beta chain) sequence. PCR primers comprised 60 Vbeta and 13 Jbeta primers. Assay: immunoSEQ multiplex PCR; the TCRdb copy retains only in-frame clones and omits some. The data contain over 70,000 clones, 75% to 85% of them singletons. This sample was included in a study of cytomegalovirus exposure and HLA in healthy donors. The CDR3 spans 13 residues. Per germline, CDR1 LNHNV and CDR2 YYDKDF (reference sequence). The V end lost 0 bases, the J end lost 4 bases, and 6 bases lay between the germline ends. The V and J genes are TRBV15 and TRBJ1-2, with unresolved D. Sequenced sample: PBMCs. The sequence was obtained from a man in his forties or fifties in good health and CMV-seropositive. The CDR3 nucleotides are TGTGCCACCAGCAGAGATTCGGGCTATGGCTACACCTTC. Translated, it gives CATSRDSGYGYTF.